This T cell receptor beta chain was retrieved from a study of T cells in localized non-small cell lung cancer. TCRdb keeps only in-frame clones here, not all; method: immunoSEQ multiplex PCR. This repertoire shows about 2,000 clones, 26% found once; its top ten account for approximately 14%. This clone was seen more than once but under ten times. CDR3 length: 14 residues. Between the trimmed V and J ends, which lost 0 bases and 0 bases, there was a span of 5 bases. From germline, CDR1 is SGDLS and CDR2 YYNGEE. This clonotype was obtained from a woman aged 40-75 years with stage I lung adenocarcinoma. The source material was normal lung tissue next to the tumor, sampled before any cancer treatment. The chain combines TRBV9 with TRBJ2-3; perhaps TRBD1 as D (5 bases). The CDR3 loop is CASSVAGSTDTQYF. The CDR3 coding sequence is TGTGCCAGCAGCGTAGCAGGGAGCACAGATACGCAGTATTTT. Combining the CDR3 with reference TRBV9 and TRBJ2-3 gives the whole variable domain DSGVTQTPKHLITATGQRVTLRCSPRSGDLSVYWYQQSLDQGLQFLIQYYNGEERAKGNILERFSAQQFPDLHSELNLSSLELGDSALYFCASSVAGSTDTQYFGPGTRLTVL.